What follows are 9 T cell receptor beta chains derived from one specimen sequenced in a study of CD8 T cells in ankylosing spondylitis. Overall study results and limits: A motif in TCR beta, a set of seven to nine highly homologous variants, appeared characteristic of ankylosing spondylitis blood.

TCRdb itself ran the 5' RACE reads through MiXCR, one entry per CDR3 protein. The sample includes fewer than 550,000 distinct CDR3 sequences, 5.3% of them seen just once. These receptors lack a known antigen. Input material: blood, either unsorted or a sorted T cell fraction (not recorded which). All receptors derive from a male donor with ankylosing spondylitis.

This clonotype was detected many times. This chain connects TRBV4-1 to TRBJ2-7; TRBD2 is a possible D gene (5 bases). The CDR3 has 16 amino acids. The ends were cut back, 4 bases at V and 5 bases at J, with 21 bases in the middle. The V gene's germline CDR1 is MGHRA and CDR2 YSYEKL. The CDR3 protein is CASSRAAVGSIDEQYF. CDR3 coding DNA: TGCGCCAGCAGCCGCGCAGCGGTGGGTAGCATTGACGAGCAGTACTTC.

This clonotype appeared many times. The chain couples TRBV2 to TRBJ2-5; 7 bases align to TRBD2. In germline, CDR1 is SNHLY, CDR2 FYNNEI. After removal of 5 bases from V and 3 bases from J, the junction contained 9 bases not matched to a gene. This CDR3 comprises 15 residues. As DNA, the CDR3 is TGTGCCAGCAGTCATGAGCGGGAACTCGAAGAGACCCAGTACTTC. Protein product: CASSHERELEETQYF.

Ten or more counts support this clonotype. V usage is TRBV5-6 and J usage is TRBJ2-1, with no clear D. The germline gives CDR1 SGHDT, CDR2 YYEEEE. The CDR3 sequence is 12 residues long. V was cut by 4 bases and J by 12 bases, with 14 bases left in between. CDR3 in amino acids: CASSDEDGWQFF. The CDR3 nucleotides are TGTGCCAGCAGCGATGAAGATGGGTGGCAGTTCTTC. Drawing the rest from reference TRBV5-6 and TRBJ2-1, the complete variable domain is DAGVTQSPTHLIKTRGQQVTLRCSPKSGHDTVSWYQQALGQGPQFIFQYYEEEERQRGNFPDRFSGHQFPNYSSELNVNALLLGDSALYLCASSDEDGWQFFGPGTRLTVL.

This clonotype was found many times. This chain connects TRBV20-1 to TRBJ2-5; perhaps TRBD1 as D (6 bases). CDR3 length: 14 residues. Germline V lookup: CDR1 DFQATT, CDR2 SNEGSKA (reference sequence). V shed 4 bases and J shed 5 bases, with 17 bases lying between them. CDR3 protein: CSANFPQGSETQYF. The CDR3 nucleotides are TGCAGTGCTAACTTCCCCCAGGGGAGTGAGACCCAGTACTTC.

This clonotype occurred many times. The chain recombines TRBV20-1 with TRBJ2-7; TRBD2 might be the D (6 bases). Germline assignment: CDR1 DFQATT and CDR2 SNEGSKA (reference sequence). There are 13 residues in the CDR3. The V end was cut by 8 bases, the J end by 0 bases, with 14 bases between. The CDR3 protein is CSYSGSRSYEQYF. CDR3 nucleotide sequence: TGCAGTTACAGCGGGTCCCGCTCCTACGAGCAGTACTTC.

This clonotype was observed many times. The V call is TRBV20-1, the J call TRBJ2-7; no firm D call. Trimming left V 3 bases short and J 7 bases short, with 10 bases between. The CDR3 is made up of 11 amino acids. Looked up from germline, CDR1 is DFQATT and CDR2 is SNEGSKA (reference sequence). CDR3 protein: CSASDSREQYF. DNA of the CDR3: TGCAGTGCTAGTGATTCGAGGGAGCAGTACTTC.

This clonotype was detected ten times or more. The V gene is TRBV20-1, the J gene TRBJ1-3, with a weak D call TRBD1 (5 bases). The V end was cut by 6 bases, the J end by 0 bases, with 12 bases between. This CDR3 is 14 amino acids long. Germline loops: CDR1 DFQATT, CDR2 SNEGSKA (reference sequence). This CDR3 is CSAPFGASGNTIYF. DNA of the CDR3: TGCAGTGCCCCCTTTGGGGCCTCTGGAAACACCATATATTTT.

This clonotype was observed many times. V gene TRBV5-5 combines with J gene TRBJ2-7; the D call may be TRBD1 or TRBD2 (5 bases each). V was clipped by 4 bases and J by 5 bases, with 19 bases between them. Germline V gives CDR1 SGHKS, CDR2 YYEKEE (reference sequence). The CDR3 contains 15 residues. The CDR3 reads CASSEGRGPLDEQYF. In DNA form, the CDR3 reads TGTGCCAGCAGCGAGGGAAGGGGCCCACTCGACGAGCAGTACTTC.

This clonotype was observed at least ten times. Relative to the germline gene, one junction end is altered; a read error may explain this. This rearrangement joins TRBV5-1 to TRBJ1-1, with a possible D match to TRBD1 (5 bases). Germline-derived CDR1 and CDR2 are SGHRS and YFSETQ. CDR3 size: 15 residues. CDR3 nucleotide sequence: TGCGCCAGCAGCTTAGAATCCAGGGTGAAAAACGTGAGGATCTTT. Its translation: CASSLESRVKNVRIF.